This TCR beta chain is drawn from a study of cytomegalovirus exposure and HLA in healthy donors. CDR1 and CDR2 (germline): MNHEY, SMNVEV (reference sequence). V lost 3 bases and J lost 5, with 16 bases in between. The CDR3 has 16 amino acids. Sequencing used immunoSEQ multiplex PCR; TCRdb keeps in-frame clones, though not all of them. The table records about 220,000 clones, about 86% of them present only once. Sequencing was done on a sample of PBMCs. The chain employs TRBV27 and TRBJ1-4, with D maybe TRBD1 (6 bases). The sequence was obtained from a man in his late teens or twenties in good health and CMV-seronegative. The CDR3 here is CASSLSGVRQNEKLFF. The CDR3, as DNA: TGTGCCAGCAGTTTGTCAGGGGTCAGGCAAAATGAAAAACTGTTTTTT.